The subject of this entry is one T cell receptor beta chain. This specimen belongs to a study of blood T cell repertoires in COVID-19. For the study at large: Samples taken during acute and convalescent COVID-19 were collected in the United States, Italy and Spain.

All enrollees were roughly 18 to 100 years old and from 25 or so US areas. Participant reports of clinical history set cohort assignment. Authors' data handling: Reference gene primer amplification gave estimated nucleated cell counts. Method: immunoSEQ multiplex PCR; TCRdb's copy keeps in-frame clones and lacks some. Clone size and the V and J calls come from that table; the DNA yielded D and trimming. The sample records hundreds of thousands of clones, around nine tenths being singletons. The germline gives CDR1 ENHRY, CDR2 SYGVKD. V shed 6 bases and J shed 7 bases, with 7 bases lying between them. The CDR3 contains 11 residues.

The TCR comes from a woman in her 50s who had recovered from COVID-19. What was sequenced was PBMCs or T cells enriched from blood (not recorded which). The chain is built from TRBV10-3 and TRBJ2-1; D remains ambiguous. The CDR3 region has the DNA TGTGCCATCAGACGCGAAAATGAGCAGTTCTTC. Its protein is CAIRRENEQFF.